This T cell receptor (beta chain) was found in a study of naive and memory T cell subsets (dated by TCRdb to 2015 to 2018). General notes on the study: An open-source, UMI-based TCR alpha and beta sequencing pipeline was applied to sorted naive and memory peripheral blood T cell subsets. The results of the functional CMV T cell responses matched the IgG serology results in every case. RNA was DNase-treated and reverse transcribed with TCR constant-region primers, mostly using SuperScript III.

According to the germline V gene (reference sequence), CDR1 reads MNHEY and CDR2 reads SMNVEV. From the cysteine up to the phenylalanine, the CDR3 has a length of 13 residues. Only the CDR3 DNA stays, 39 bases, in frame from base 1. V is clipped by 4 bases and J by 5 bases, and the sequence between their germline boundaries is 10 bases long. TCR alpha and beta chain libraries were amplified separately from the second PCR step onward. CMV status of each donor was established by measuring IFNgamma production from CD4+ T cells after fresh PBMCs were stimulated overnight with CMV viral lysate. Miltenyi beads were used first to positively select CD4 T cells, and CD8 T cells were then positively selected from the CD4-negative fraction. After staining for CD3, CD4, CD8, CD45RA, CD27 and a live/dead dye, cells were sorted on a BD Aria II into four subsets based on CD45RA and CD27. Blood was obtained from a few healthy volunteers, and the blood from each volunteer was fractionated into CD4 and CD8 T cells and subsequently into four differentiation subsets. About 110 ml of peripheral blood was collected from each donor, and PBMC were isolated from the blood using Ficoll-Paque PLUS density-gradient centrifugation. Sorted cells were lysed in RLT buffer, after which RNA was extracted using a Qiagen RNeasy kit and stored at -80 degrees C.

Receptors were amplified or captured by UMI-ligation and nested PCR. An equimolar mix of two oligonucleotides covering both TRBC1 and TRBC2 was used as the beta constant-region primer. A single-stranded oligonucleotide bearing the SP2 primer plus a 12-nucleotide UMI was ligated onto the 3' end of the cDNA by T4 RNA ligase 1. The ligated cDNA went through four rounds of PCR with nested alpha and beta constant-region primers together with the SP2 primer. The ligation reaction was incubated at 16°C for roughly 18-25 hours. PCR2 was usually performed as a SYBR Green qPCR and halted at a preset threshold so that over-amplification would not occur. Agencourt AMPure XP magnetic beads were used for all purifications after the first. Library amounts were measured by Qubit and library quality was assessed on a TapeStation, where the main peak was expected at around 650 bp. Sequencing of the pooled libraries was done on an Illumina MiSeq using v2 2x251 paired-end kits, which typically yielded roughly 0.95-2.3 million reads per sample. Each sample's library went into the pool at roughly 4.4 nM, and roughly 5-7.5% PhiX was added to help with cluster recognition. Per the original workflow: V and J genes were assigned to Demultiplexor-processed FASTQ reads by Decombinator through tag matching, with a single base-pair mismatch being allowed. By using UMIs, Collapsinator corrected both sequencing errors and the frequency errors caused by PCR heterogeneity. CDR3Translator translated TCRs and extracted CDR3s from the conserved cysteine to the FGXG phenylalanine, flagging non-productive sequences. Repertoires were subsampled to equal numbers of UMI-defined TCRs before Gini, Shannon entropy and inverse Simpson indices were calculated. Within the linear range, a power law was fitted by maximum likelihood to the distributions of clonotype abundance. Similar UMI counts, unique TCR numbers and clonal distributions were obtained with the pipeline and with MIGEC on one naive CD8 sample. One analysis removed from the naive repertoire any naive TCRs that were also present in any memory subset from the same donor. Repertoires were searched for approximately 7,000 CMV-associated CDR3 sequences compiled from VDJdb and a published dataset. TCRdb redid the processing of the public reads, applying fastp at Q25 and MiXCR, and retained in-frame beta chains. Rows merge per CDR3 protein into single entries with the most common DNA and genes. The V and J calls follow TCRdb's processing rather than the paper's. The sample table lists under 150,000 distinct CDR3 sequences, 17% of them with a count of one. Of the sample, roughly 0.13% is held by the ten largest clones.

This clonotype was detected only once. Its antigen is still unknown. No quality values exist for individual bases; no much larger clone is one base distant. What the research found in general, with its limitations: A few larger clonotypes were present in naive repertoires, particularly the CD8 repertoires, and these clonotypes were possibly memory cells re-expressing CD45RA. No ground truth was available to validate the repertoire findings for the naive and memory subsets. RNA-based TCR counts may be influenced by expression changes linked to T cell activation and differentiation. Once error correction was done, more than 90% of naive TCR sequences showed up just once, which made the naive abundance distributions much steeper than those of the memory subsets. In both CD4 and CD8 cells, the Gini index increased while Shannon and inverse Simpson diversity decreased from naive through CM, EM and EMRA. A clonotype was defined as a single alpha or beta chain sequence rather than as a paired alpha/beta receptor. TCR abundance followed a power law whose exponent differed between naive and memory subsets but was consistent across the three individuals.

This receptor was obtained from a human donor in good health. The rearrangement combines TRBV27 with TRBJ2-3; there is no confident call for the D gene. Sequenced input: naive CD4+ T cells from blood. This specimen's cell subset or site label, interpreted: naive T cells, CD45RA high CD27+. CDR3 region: CASSSHTGDTQYF. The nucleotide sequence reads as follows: TGTGCCAGCAGTTCGCATACGGGAGATACGCAGTATTTT.